The sequence of this T cell receptor beta chain was determined in a study of blood T cell repertoires in COVID-19. Study at large: Acute-phase and convalescent COVID-19 samples originated in the United States, Italy and Spain.

Concerning this clone itself: Other DNA sequences in this specimen translate into the identical CDR3.

Trimming removed 6 bases at V and 3 bases at J, with 8 bases between. The CDR3 spans 12 residues. Germline assignment: CDR1 KGHSH and CDR2 LQKENI. Self-reported history from a screening survey and questionnaire set each donor's cohort. Here immunoSEQ multiplex PCR was the method, and the copy in TCRdb shows in-frame clones only, minus some. The table has some 360,000 clones, roughly 86% seen once; the top ten hold approximately 1%. The clonotype comes from a woman aged 25 to 39 who had been exposed to COVID-19. The sample consisted of PBMCs or T cells enriched from blood (not recorded which). V and J are TRBV18 and TRBJ2-5, with D possibly being TRBD2 (6 bases). In DNA form, the CDR3 reads TGTGCCAGCTCCCCGGGAGAAGAGACCCAGTACTTC. Translation gives CASSPGEETQYF.